Sequencing of this T cell receptor beta chain was carried out in a study of T-cell memory formation after mild COVID-19. Points from the study as a whole: What remained unconfirmed was the SARS-CoV-2 specificity of second-wave clones peaking on day 37. Prior to infection, memory already included some responding clones, suggesting cross-reactive memory joined.

With respect to this clonotype: Its antigen is not identified. Because it lacks the conserved phenylalanine or tryptophan at the end, this CDR3 is likely a read error.

TCRdb independently ran MiXCR on the 5' RACE reads; one entry per CDR3 protein. This sample yields under 550,000 distinct CDR3 sequences, of which 18% are seen a single time; 9% to 15% belongs to the top ten. There are 13 residues in the CDR3. The germline gives CDR1 SQVTM, CDR2 ANQGSEA. The V gene end was trimmed by 6 bases and the J gene end by 5 bases; junction bases not matched to a gene: 4. The sequenced material came from PBMCs or a T cell subset sorted from them (not recorded which). This clonotype was obtained from an adult woman who had mild COVID-19 (a few samples of this study predate the infection). Cell type and time point are not known. The gene calls are TRBV29-1 and TRBJ1-5; 10 nucleotides match TRBD1. CDR3 nucleotide sequence: TGCAGCGTCGGGACAGGGGTTGATCAGCCCCAGCATTCT. Its translation is CSVGTGVDQPQHS.